The entry that follows covers one T cell receptor (beta chain) sequence. Antigen: not known. This sample stems from a study of T cell responses to AZD1222 COVID-19 vaccine. Study-level results: Only after the peak T cell response were repertoires sampled. Spike was spanned by vaccine-associated CD4 TCRs, with dominance at 160-218 and 743-854. Unmutated variant regions are reportedly targeted by nearly half of spike-specific TCRs. Seropositive at baseline were only six or seven AZD1222 recipients.

Measured with immunoSEQ multiplex PCR; TCRdb has only the in-frame clones, and not every one. The sample has 200,000 to 300,000 clones, approximately 93% seen once; the top ten hold 0.55%. CDR3 length: 16 amino acids. CDR1 is LGHDT, CDR2 YNNKEL, per germline (reference sequence). Trimming removed 6 bases from V and 0 bases from J, with 16 bases in between. The TCR was taken from an adult in good health. The chain joins TRBV3-1 (or the pseudogene TRBV3-2) to TRBJ2-3, with D perhaps assigned TRBD1 or TRBD2 (5 bases each). The material sequenced was peripheral blood, taken on day 0 of AZD1222 vaccination. The CDR3 sequence: CASRLWRGASTDTQYF. In DNA form, the CDR3 reads TGTGCCAGCAGGCTCTGGAGAGGGGCAAGCACAGATACGCAGTATTTT.